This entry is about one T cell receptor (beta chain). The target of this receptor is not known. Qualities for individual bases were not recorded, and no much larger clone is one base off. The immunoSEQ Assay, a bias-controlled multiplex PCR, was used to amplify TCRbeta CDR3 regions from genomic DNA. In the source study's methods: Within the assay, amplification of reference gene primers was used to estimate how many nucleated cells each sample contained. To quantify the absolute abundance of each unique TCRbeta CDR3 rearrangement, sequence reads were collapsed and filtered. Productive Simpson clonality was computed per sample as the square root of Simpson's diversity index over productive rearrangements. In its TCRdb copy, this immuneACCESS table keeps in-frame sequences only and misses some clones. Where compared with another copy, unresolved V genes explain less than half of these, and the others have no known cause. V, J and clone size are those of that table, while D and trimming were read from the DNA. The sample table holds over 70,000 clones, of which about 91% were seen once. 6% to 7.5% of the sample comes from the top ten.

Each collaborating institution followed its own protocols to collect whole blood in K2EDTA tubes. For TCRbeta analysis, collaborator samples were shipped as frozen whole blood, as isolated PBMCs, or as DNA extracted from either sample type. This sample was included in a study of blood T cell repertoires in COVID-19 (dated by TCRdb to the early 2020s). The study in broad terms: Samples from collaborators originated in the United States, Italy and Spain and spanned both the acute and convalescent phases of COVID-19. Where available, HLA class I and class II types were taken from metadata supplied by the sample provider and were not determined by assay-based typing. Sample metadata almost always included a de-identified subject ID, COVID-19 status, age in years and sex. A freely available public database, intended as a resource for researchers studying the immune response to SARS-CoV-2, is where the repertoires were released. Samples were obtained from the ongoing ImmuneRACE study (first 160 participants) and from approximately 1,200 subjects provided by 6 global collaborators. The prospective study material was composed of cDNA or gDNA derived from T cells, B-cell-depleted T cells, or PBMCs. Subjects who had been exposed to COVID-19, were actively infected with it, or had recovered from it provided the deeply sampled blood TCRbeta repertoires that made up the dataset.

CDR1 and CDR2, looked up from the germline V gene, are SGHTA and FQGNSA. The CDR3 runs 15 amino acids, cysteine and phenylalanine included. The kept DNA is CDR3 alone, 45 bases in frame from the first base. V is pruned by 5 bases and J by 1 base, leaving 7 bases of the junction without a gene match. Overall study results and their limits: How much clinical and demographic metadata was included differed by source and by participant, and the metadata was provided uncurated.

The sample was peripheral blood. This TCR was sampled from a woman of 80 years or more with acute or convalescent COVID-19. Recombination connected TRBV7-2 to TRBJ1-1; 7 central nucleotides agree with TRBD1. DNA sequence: TGTGCCAGCAGCCTAGACAGGGCCCAGAACACTGAAGCTTTCTTT. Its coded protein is CASSLDRAQNTEAFF. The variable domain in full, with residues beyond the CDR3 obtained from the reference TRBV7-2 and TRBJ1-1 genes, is GAGVSQSPSNKVTEKGKDVELRCDPISGHTALYWYRQSLGQGLEFLIYFQGNSAPDKSGLPSDRFSAERTGGSVSTLTIQRTQQEDSAVYLCASSLDRAQNTEAFFGQGTRLTVV.